These 29 T cell receptor beta chains originate from one sample sequenced in a study of tumor-infiltrating lymphocytes in localized non-small cell lung cancer. Sequencing was performed with immunoSEQ multiplex PCR; in TCRdb, only in-frame clones are kept and a portion is missing. The data contain some 9,200 clones, around 80% of them singletons. Sequences were obtained from uninvolved lung tissue not adjacent to the tumor. The receptors derive from a human donor with non-small cell lung cancer.

V is TRBV10-3 and J is TRBJ1-4, with 8 bases aligning to TRBD1. From germline, CDR1 is ENHRY and CDR2 SYGVKD. V shed 5 bases and J 6 bases; nucleotides not matched to a gene: 5. This CDR3 region has 14 residues. The CDR3 sequence: CAISRTGSDEKLFF. CDR3 in DNA: TGTGCCATCAGTCGGACAGGGTCGGATGAAAAACTGTTTTTT.

J is TRBJ2-5 and V is TRBV4-1; a possible D gene is TRBD2 (6 bases). The end of the DNA fits TRBJ2-7 better, so the J call may be wrong. Germline CDR1 is MGHRA and CDR2 is YSYEKL. The CDR3 runs to 16 residues. CDR3 DNA sequence: TGCGCCAGCAGCCAAGATGGAGGGGCCTTTTCCTACGAGCAGTACTTC. Protein product: CASSQDGGAFSYEQYF.

The chain couples TRBV10-3 to TRBJ2-1; 11 nucleotides agree with TRBD2. The V and J ends lost 5 bases and 6 bases, in that order; junction bases with no gene match: 6. The CDR3 runs 15 residues. Germline values: CDR1 ENHRY, CDR2 SYGVKD. The CDR3 spells CAISPTSGRVNEQFF. CDR3 sequence (DNA): TGTGCCATCAGTCCAACTAGCGGGAGAGTCAATGAGCAGTTCTTC.

The gene calls are TRBV27 and TRBJ1-5; D is ambiguous. Trimming cost V 2 bases and J 4 bases, with 18 bases left between them. This CDR3 has 17 residues. CDR1 and CDR2 (germline): MNHEY, SMNVEV (reference sequence). CDR3 in DNA: TGTGCCAGCAGTTTAAGAGGTATCGCCTACGGAAATCAGCCCCAGCATTTT. This codes for CASSLRGIAYGNQPQHF.

This clone came up a few times. The chain couples TRBV14 to TRBJ1-2; TRBD1 agrees at 12 bases. The CDR3 has 16 amino acids. The germline gives CDR1 SGHDN, CDR2 FVKESK. Trimming took 1 base from V and 4 from J; bases not matched to a gene: 4. CDR3 region: CASSQGGGQGAYGYTF. The CDR3 DNA is TGTGCCAGCAGCCAAGGTGGGGGACAGGGGGCCTATGGCTACACCTTC.

This rearrangement joins TRBV7-2 to TRBJ2-7, with D maybe TRBD1 (6 bases). CDR3 length equals 14 residues. The germline V gene has CDR1 SGHTA and CDR2 FQGNSA. V was shortened by 5 bases and J by 0 bases, with 11 bases between the two germline ends. The CDR3 region has the DNA TGTGCCAGCAGCCCGGACAGAAACTCCTACGAGCAGTACTTC. It is translated as CASSPDRNSYEQYF.

This chain connects TRBV7-2 to TRBJ2-5; D is possibly TRBD1 or TRBD2 (5 bases each). CDR3 length: 15 amino acids. The germline V and J ends were trimmed by 5 bases and 5 bases, with 18 bases remaining between them. CDR1 SGHTA and CDR2 FQGNSA come from the germline V gene. The CDR3 bases are TGTGCCAGCAGCCTAGGATGGAGTTGGGGGGAGACCCAGTACTTC. The encoded protein is CASSLGWSWGETQYF.

V and J are TRBV6-6 and TRBJ2-5, with 10 bases aligning to TRBD2. V lost 5 bases and J lost 5; bases outside the gene matches: 8. CDR1 and CDR2 (germline): MNHNY, SVGAGI (reference sequence). The CDR3 contains 15 residues. The CDR3 loop is CASSIKREGGETQYF. The DNA for the CDR3 is TGTGCCAGCAGTATAAAGCGGGAGGGGGGGGAGACCCAGTACTTC.

The chain carries TRBV6-6 and TRBJ1-5; perhaps TRBD1 as D (5 bases). V shed 4 bases and J shed 1 base, with 14 bases lying between them. In germline, CDR1 is MNHNY, CDR2 SVGAGI (reference sequence). CDR3 length equals 16 residues. CDR3 loop: CASSSRGEASNQPQHF. CDR3 DNA sequence: TGTGCCAGCAGTTCCAGAGGGGAGGCGAGCAATCAGCCCCAGCATTTT.

By frequency in the sample, this clone is medium-sized. The rearrangement joins TRBV13 to TRBJ2-7; 8 bases line up with TRBD1. This CDR3 is 14 amino acids long. V dropped 4 bases and J dropped 5; count of bases not matched to a gene: 7. Per the germline V gene, CDR1 is PRHDT and CDR2 is FYEKMQ (reference sequence). This CDR3 reads CASSSRGPYHEQYF. DNA for the CDR3: TGTGCCAGCAGCTCCAGGGGGCCGTATCACGAGCAGTACTTC.

V usage is TRBV4-2 and J usage is TRBJ2-6; no reliable D call. V lost 4 bases and J 1 base, leaving 5 bases between the germline ends. The CDR3 is made up of 14 amino acids. From germline, CDR1 is LGHNA and CDR2 YNFKEQ. In nucleotides, the CDR3 is TGTGCCAGCAGCCTAGATTCTGGGGCCAACGTCCTGACTTTC. The encoded protein is CASSLDSGANVLTF.

The chain uses TRBV6-5 and TRBJ2-7, with 7 positions matching TRBD2. The V and J ends lost 6 bases and 2 bases, in that order; junction bases with no gene match: 7. The germline gives CDR1 MNHEY, CDR2 SVGAGI. The CDR3 contains 14 residues. The CDR3 reads CASSQREGPYEQYF. The CDR3 DNA sequence: TGTGCCAGCAGCCAGCGGGAAGGGCCCTACGAGCAGTACTTC.

The rearrangement joins TRBV10-1 to TRBJ2-3, with D perhaps matching TRBD2 (5 bases). CDR1 is WNHNN, CDR2 SYGVQD, per germline (reference sequence). V gave up 3 bases and J gave up 2 bases, with 18 bases separating them. This CDR3 has 17 residues. The CDR3 DNA reads TGCGCCAGCAGTGAAGGGCTGTTGAGGGCCGCCACAGATACGCAGTATTTT. It translates to CASSEGLLRAATDTQYF.

The chain is built from TRBV5-1 and TRBJ1-2; possible D gene TRBD1, 5 bases. This CDR3 spans 13 amino acids. CDR1 is SGHRS and CDR2 is YFSETQ in the germline V gene. The germline V and J ends were trimmed by 0 bases and 6 bases, with 9 bases remaining between them. The CDR3 loop is CASSLEAGNGYTF. As DNA, the CDR3 is TGCGCCAGCAGCTTGGAAGCAGGGAATGGCTACACCTTC.

The chain recombines TRBV7-3 with TRBJ2-3; TRBD1 matches 7 bases. The CDR3 has 18 residues. The ends lost 5 bases at V and 1 base at J; junction bases unmatched: 15. Per the germline V gene, CDR1 is SGHTA and CDR2 is FQGTGA. CDR3 in DNA: TGTGCCAGCAGCCCACACCATGTCACAGGGGCGGGCACAGATACGCAGTATTTT. Its translation: CASSPHHVTGAGTDTQYF.

This clone was seen once. The V call is TRBV19, the J call TRBJ2-7; either TRBD1 or TRBD2 may supply D (5 bases each). This CDR3 spans 14 amino acids. V was clipped by 3 bases and J by 1 base, with 10 bases between them. Germline CDR1 LNHDA, CDR2 SQIVND (reference sequence). DNA for the CDR3: TGTGCCAGTAGTATGGGGCGGACTTCCTACGAGCAGTACTTC. As protein: CASSMGRTSYEQYF.

This clone was observed a single time. The rearrangement uses TRBV7-3 and TRBJ1-1, with 8 positions matching TRBD1. V shed 5 bases and J 7 bases; nucleotides not matched to a gene: 12. CDR3 length: 15 amino acids. CDR1 SGHTA and CDR2 FQGTGA come from the germline V gene. The CDR3, as DNA: TGTGCCAGCAGCCAGGGGGCAGGGGGCAGGGGTGAAGCTTTCTTT. It codes for CASSQGAGGRGEAFF.

The gene calls are TRBV15 and TRBJ2-7; 8 bases match TRBD1. Germline values: CDR1 LNHNV, CDR2 YYDKDF (reference sequence). Losses at the gene ends were 0 bases for V and 5 bases for J; bases not matched to a gene: 6. The CDR3 totals 15 residues. Here the CDR3 DNA reads TGTGCCACCAGCAGAGATCCTTCAGGGGGCCACGAGCAGTACTTC. This gives the protein CATSRDPSGGHEQYF.

The chain links TRBV6-5 to TRBJ1-1; TRBD1 might be the D (5 bases). V was shortened by 6 bases and J by 6 bases, with 14 bases between the two germline ends. The germline CDR1 and CDR2 sequences are MNHEY and SVGAGI. The CDR3 has 13 amino acids. CDR3 loop: CASRGRRRAEAFF. The CDR3 nucleotides read TGTGCCAGCAGGGGACGGCGCAGGGCTGAAGCTTTCTTT.

V gene TRBV5-8 combines with J gene TRBJ2-5, with D hard to call. Trimming pared 0 bases from V and 8 bases from J, leaving 11 bases between. Germline loops: CDR1 SGHTS, CDR2 YDEGEE. The CDR3 runs 13 residues. The CDR3 sequence: CASSLGGAPTQYF. The CDR3 bases are TGTGCCAGCAGCTTGGGAGGAGCGCCCACCCAGTACTTC.

This clone was observed a single time. This chain links TRBV2 with TRBJ2-2; D gene uncertain. Germline-derived CDR1 and CDR2 are SNHLY and FYNNEI. V was pared by 5 bases and J by 7 bases, with 11 bases between. The CDR3 length is 13 residues. CDR3 region: CASSQLGDGELFF. CDR3 nucleotides: TGTGCCAGCAGTCAATTGGGCGACGGGGAGCTGTTTTTT. The full variable domain, in which reference TRBV2 and TRBJ2-2 provide the parts outside the CDR3, is EPEVTQTPSHQVTQMGQEVILRCVPISNHLYFYWYRQILGQKVEFLVSFYNNEISEKSEIFDDQFSVERPDGSNFTLKIRSTKLEDSAMYFCASSQLGDGELFFGEGSRLTVL.

V and J are TRBV7-8 and TRBJ2-2; 9 bases agree with TRBD1. V was clipped by 5 bases and J by 6 bases; unmatched bases: 7. CDR3 length equals 15 residues. Germline CDR1 SGHVS, CDR2 FQNEAQ. Here the CDR3 reads CASSTSGQGPGELFF. DNA of the CDR3: TGTGCCAGCAGCACTTCGGGACAGGGCCCCGGGGAGCTGTTTTTT. Looking up the rest from reference TRBV7-8 and TRBJ2-2 gives the full variable domain: GAGVSQSPRYKVAKRGQDVALRCDPISGHVSLFWYQQALGQGPEFLTYFQNEAQLDKSGLPSDRFFAERPEGSVSTLKIQRTQQEDSAVYLCASSTSGQGPGELFFGEGSRLTVL.

This chain uses TRBV5-6 with TRBJ1-3; D gene uncertain. V lost 6 bases to trimming and J lost 0 bases, with 10 bases between them. This CDR3 has 14 amino acids. Looked up from germline, CDR1 is SGHDT and CDR2 is YYEEEE. CDR3 coding DNA: TGTGCCAGCAAATCTTACGGCTCTGGAAACACCATATATTTT. It specifies CASKSYGSGNTIYF.

CDR3 loop: CASSNRRGSSANTEAFF. Written as DNA, the CDR3 is TGTGCCAGCAGTAATCGACGGGGGAGCAGTGCGAACACTGAAGCTTTCTTT. The chain employs TRBV28 and TRBJ1-1; D is possibly TRBD1 (5 bases). V was cut by 5 bases and J by 1 base, with 20 bases left in between. This CDR3 has 17 residues. Germline V gene data show CDR1 as MDHEN and CDR2 as SYDVKM.

The J gene is TRBJ1-6, the V gene TRBV4-1; 9 nucleotides line up with TRBD1. The V gene's germline CDR1 is MGHRA and CDR2 YSYEKL. With V trimmed by 3 bases and J by 9 bases, 3 bases remained unmatched. The CDR3 has 14 amino acids. This CDR3 is CASSHGQGSSPLHF. CDR3 bases: TGCGCCAGCAGCCACGGACAGGGGTCTTCACCCCTCCACTTT.

V is TRBV30 and J is TRBJ2-3; the D gene is possibly TRBD1 (5 bases). V lost 4 bases and J 0 bases, leaving 11 bases between the germline ends. CDR3 length equals 14 residues. CDR1 and CDR2 (germline): GTSNPN, SVGIG (reference sequence). In DNA form, the CDR3 reads TGTGCCTGGACGCCGACAGCTAGCACAGATACGCAGTATTTT. Its protein product is CAWTPTASTDTQYF. The full variable domain, with the rest looked up from reference TRBV30 and TRBJ2-3, is SQTIHQWPATLVQPVGSPLSLECTVEGTSNPNLYWYRQAAGRGLQLLFYSVGIGQISSEVPQNLSASRPQDRQFILSSKKLLLSDSGFYLCAWTPTASTDTQYFGPGTRLTVL.

The rearrangement joins TRBV30 to TRBJ1-4, with 7 bases fitting TRBD1. Germline V gene data show CDR1 as GTSNPN and CDR2 as SVGIG (reference sequence). CDR3 length: 13 amino acids. After removal of 7 bases from V and 5 bases from J, the junction contained 7 bases not matched to a gene. In nucleotides, the CDR3 is TGTGCCTCCGCGGACAGGAACAATGAAAAACTGTTTTTT. Its protein is CASADRNNEKLFF.

V and J are TRBV6-1 and TRBJ2-7; TRBD1 aligns across 8 bases. The CDR3 spans 12 residues. V lost 10 bases to trimming and J lost 5 bases; unmatched junction nucleotides: 7. Germline V CDR1 and CDR2: MNHNS, SASEGT. The chain's CDR3 is CATNRGYDEQYF. The CDR3 DNA sequence: TGTGCCACAAACAGGGGGTACGACGAGCAGTACTTC.

The rearrangement joins TRBV15 to TRBJ1-3; D not resolved. The germline V gene encodes CDR1 LNHNV and CDR2 YYDKDF (reference sequence). This CDR3 comprises 17 residues. Trimming took off 0 bases at V and 0 bases at J, with 12 bases between the two ends. DNA of the CDR3: TGTGCCACCAGCAGAGATCTTGAAGCCTTCTCTGGAAACACCATATATTTT. It specifies CATSRDLEAFSGNTIYF.